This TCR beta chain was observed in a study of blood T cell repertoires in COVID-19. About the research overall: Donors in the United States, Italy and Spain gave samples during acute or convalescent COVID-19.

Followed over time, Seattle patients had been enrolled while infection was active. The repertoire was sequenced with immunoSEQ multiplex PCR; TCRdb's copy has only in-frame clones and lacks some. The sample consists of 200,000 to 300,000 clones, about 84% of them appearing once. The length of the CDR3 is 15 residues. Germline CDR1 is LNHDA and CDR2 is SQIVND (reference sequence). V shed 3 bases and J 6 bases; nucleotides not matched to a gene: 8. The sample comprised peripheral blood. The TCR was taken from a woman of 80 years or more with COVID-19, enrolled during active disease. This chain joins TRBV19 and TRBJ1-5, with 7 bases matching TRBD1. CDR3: CASSISSAGGQPQHF. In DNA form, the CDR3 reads TGTGCCAGTAGTATTTCTTCGGCAGGGGGTCAGCCCCAGCATTTT.